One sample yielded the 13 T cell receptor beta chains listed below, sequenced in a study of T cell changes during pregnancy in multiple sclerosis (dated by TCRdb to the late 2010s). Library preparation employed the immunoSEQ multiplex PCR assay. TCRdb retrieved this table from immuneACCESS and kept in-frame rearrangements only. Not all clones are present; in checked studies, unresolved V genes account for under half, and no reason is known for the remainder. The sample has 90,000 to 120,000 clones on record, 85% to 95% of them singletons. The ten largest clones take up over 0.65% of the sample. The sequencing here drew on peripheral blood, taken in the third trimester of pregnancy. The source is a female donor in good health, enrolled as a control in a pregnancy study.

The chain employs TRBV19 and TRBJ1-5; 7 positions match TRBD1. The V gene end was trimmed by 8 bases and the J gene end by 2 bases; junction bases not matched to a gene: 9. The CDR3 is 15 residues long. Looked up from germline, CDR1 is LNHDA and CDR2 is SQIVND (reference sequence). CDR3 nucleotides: TGTGCCAGTTCCGAGCAGACAGGGCGCAATCAGCCCCAGCATTTT. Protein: CASSEQTGRNQPQHF. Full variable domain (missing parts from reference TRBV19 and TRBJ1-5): DGGITQSPKYLFRKEGQNVTLSCEQNLNHDAMYWYRQDPGQGLRLIYYSQIVNDFQKGDIAEGYSVSREKKESFPLTVTSAQKNPTAFYLCASSEQTGRNQPQHFGDGTRLSIL.

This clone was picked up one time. The CDR3 nucleotides read TGTGCCAGCAGCCTTAGCGGGGGGGCCTCCTACAATGAGCAGTTCTTC. This encodes CASSLSGGASYNEQFF. This chain joins TRBV4-2 and TRBJ2-1; 11 bases fit TRBD2. J lost 0 bases, V lost 4 bases, and 2 bases had no gene match. This CDR3 has 16 residues. The germline V gene has CDR1 LGHNA and CDR2 YNFKEQ.

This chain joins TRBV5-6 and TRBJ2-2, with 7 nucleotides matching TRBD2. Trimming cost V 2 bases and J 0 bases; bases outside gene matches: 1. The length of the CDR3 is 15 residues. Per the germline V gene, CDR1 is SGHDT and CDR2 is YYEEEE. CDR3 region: CASSFGGTNTGELFF. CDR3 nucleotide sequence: TGTGCCAGCAGCTTCGGGGGGACGAACACCGGGGAGCTGTTTTTT.

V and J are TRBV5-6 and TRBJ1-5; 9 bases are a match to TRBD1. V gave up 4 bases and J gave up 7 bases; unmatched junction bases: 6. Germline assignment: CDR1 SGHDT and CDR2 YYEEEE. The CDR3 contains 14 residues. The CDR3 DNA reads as TGTGCCAGCAGCCGGGGACAGGGCCGCCAGCCCCAGCATTTT. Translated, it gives CASSRGQGRQPQHF.

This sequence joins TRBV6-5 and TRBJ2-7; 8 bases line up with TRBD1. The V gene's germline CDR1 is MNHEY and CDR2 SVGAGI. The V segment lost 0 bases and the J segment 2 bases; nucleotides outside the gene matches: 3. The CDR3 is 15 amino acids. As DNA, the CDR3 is TGTGCCAGCAGTTACTCGGGACAGGACACCTACGAGCAGTACTTC. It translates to CASSYSGQDTYEQYF.

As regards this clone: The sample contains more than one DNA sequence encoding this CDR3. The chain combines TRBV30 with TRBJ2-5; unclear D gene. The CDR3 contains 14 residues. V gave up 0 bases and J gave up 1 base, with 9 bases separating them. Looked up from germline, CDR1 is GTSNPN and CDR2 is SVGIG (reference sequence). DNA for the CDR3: TGTGCCTGGAGTGTACTGCCGGGCCAAGAGACCCAGTACTTC. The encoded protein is CAWSVLPGQETQYF.

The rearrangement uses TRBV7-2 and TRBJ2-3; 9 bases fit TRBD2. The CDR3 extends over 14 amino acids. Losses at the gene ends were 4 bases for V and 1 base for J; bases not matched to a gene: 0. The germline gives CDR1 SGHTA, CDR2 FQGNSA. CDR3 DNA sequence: TGTGCCAGCAGCTGGACTAGCGGCACAGATACGCAGTATTTT. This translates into CASSWTSGTDTQYF.

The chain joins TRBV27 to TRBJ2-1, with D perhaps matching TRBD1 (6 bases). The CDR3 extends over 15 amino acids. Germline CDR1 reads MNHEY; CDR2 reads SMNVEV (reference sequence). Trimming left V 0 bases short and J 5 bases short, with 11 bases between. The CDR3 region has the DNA TGTGCCAGCAGTTTATCGGGCAGGGGCCACAATGAGCAGTTCTTC. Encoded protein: CASSLSGRGHNEQFF.

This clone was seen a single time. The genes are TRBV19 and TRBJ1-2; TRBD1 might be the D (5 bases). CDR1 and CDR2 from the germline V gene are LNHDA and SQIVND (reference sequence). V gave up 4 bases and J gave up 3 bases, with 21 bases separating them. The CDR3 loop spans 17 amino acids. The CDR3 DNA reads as TGTGCCAGTAGTACCCCTGGTAAATCGCGGGGGTACTATGGCTACACCTTC. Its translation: CASSTPGKSRGYYGYTF.

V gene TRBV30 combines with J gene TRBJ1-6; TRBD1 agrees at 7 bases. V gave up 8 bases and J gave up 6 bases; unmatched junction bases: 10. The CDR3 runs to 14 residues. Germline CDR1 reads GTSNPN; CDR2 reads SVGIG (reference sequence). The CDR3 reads CARSGGQLNSPLHF. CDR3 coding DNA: TGTGCCCGATCCGGGGGACAGCTTAATTCACCCCTCCACTTT.

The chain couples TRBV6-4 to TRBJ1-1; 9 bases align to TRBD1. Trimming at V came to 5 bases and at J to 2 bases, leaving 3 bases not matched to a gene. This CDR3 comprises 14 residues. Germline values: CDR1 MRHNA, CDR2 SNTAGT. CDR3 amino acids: CASSSGQGNTEAFF. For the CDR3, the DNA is TGTGCCAGCAGTTCGGGACAGGGTAACACTGAAGCTTTCTTT.

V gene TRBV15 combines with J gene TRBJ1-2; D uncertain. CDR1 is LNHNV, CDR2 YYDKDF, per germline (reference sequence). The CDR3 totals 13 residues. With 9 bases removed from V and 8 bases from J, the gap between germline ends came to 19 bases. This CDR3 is CATGKGCGYGYTF. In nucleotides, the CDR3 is TGTGCCACGGGCAAGGGCTGCGGGTACGGCTACACCTTC.

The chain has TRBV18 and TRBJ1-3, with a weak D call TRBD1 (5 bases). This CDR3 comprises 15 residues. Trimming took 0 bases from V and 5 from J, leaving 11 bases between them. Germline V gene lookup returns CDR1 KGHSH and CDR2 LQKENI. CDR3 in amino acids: CASSPPGQGRNTIYF. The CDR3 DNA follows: TGTGCCAGCTCACCACCAGGACAAGGGAGAAACACCATATATTTT. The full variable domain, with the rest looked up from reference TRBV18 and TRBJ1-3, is NAGVMQNPRHLVRRRGQEARLRCSPMKGHSHVYWYRQLPEEGLKFMVYLQKENIIDESGMPKERFSAEFPKEGPSILRIQQVVRGDSAAYFCASSPPGQGRNTIYFGEGSWLTVV.